What follows are 19 T cell receptor beta chains derived from one specimen sequenced in a study of blood T cell repertoires in COVID-19. Some clones are missing from TCRdb's copy, which holds only in-frame ones; the method was immunoSEQ multiplex PCR. The sample has some 100,000 clones, 92% seen once. Sequencing used peripheral blood. The receptor set was obtained from a man between 65 and 80 years old with acute or convalescent COVID-19.

This CDR3 reads CASSSGVNTEAFF. CDR3 nucleotides: TGTGCCAGCAGCTCAGGGGTGAACACTGAAGCTTTCTTT. The V call is TRBV7-3, the J call TRBJ1-1; weak D call: TRBD1 (6 bases). The CDR3 is 13 amino acids. Germline assignment: CDR1 SGHTA and CDR2 FQGTGA. V was clipped by 4 bases and J by 0 bases, with 6 bases between them. The variable domain in full, completed from reference TRBV7-3 and TRBJ1-1, reads GAGVSQTPSNKVTEKGKYVELRCDPISGHTALYWYRQSLGQGPEFLIYFQGTGAADDSGLPNDRFFAVRPEGSVSTLKIQRTERGDSAVYLCASSSGVNTEAFFGQGTRLTVV.

This clone was detected only once. V and J are TRBV19 and TRBJ2-5; TRBD2 agrees at 10 bases. The junction had 12 bases not matched to a gene; V was cut back by 3 bases and J by 5 bases. Germline assignment: CDR1 LNHDA and CDR2 SQIVND (reference sequence). CDR3 size: 17 residues. CDR3 bases: TGTGCCAGTAGTATTAGCCTAGCGGGAGTTTTTCGGGAGACCCAGTACTTC. Translated: CASSISLAGVFRETQYF.

This chain connects TRBV6-6 to TRBJ1-5, with 7 nucleotides matching TRBD1. The CDR3 runs to 15 residues. V lost 2 bases and J lost 5; bases outside the gene matches: 6. Germline V lookup: CDR1 MNHNY, CDR2 SVGAGI (reference sequence). CDR3 sequence reads: CASSYTGTADQPQHF. The CDR3 nucleotides are TGTGCCAGCAGTTACACCGGGACAGCGGATCAGCCCCAGCATTTT.

The chain combines TRBV18 with TRBJ1-3, with D uncertain. CDR3 length: 16 residues. The germline CDR1 and CDR2 sequences are KGHSH and LQKENI. V lost 3 bases and J 0 bases, leaving 12 bases between the germline ends. The CDR3 reads CASSPYWATSGNTIYF. The DNA of the CDR3 is TGTGCCAGCTCACCCTACTGGGCGACCTCTGGAAACACCATATATTTT.

The chain combines TRBV9 with TRBJ2-5, with D perhaps matching TRBD2 (6 bases). V was clipped by 1 base and J by 6 bases, with 16 bases between them. Germline assignment: CDR1 SGDLS and CDR2 YYNGEE. The CDR3 is made up of 15 amino acids. The CDR3 region is CASSVSGGGPQTQYF. The CDR3 nucleotides are TGTGCCAGCAGCGTATCCGGGGGAGGACCTCAGACCCAGTACTTC. Supplemented by reference TRBV9 and TRBJ2-5, the full variable domain reads DSGVTQTPKHLITATGQRVTLRCSPRSGDLSVYWYQQSLDQGLQFLIQYYNGEERAKGNILERFSAQQFPDLHSELNLSSLELGDSALYFCASSVSGGGPQTQYFGPGTRLLVL.

This chain connects TRBV15 to TRBJ2-5; D is possibly TRBD2 (5 bases). Germline V gene data show CDR1 as LNHNV and CDR2 as YYDKDF (reference sequence). The CDR3 consists of 16 residues. Trimming took 5 bases from V and 7 from J, leaving 23 bases between them. The CDR3, as DNA: TGTGCCACCAGCGAAGAAATGGGGTTAGTTCGGGGGACCCAGTACTTC. Amino acid sequence: CATSEEMGLVRGTQYF.

V and J are TRBV5-8 and TRBJ1-3; 9 positions agree with TRBD1. Germline trimming cut 4 bases from V and 4 bases from J; bases unmatched to any gene: 3. Germline loops: CDR1 SGHTS, CDR2 YDEGEE. The length of the CDR3 is 14 residues. CDR3 DNA sequence: TGTGCCAGCAGCCGCGGGACAGGGGGAAACACCATATATTTT. This encodes CASSRGTGGNTIYF.

The CDR3 region has the DNA TGTGCCAGCAGGGGACTGGGGCGGGGTGGGTATGGCTACACCTTC. Translation gives CASRGLGRGGYGYTF. This chain links TRBV27 with TRBJ1-2, with D possibly TRBD1 on 5 matching bases. The CDR3 extends over 15 amino acids. From germline, CDR1 is MNHEY and CDR2 SMNVEV (reference sequence). Between the trimmed V and J ends, which lost 6 bases and 5 bases, there was a span of 19 bases.

In its sample, this clone was seen once. V usage is TRBV14 and J usage is TRBJ2-1, with 7 bases that match TRBD1. The germline V gene encodes CDR1 SGHDN and CDR2 FVKESK. The CDR3 is 15 amino acids. The V segment lost 4 bases and the J segment 5 bases; nucleotides outside the gene matches: 8. CDR3 sequence reads: CASSRRQGVDNEQFF. The CDR3 DNA sequence: TGTGCCAGCAGCCGCCGACAGGGTGTGGACAATGAGCAGTTCTTC. The whole variable domain, remainder taken from reference TRBV14 and TRBJ2-1, is EAGVTQFPSHSVIEKGQTVTLRCDPISGHDNLYWYRRVMGKEIKFLLHFVKESKQDESGMPNNRFLAERTGGTYSTLKVQPAELEDSGVYFCASSRRQGVDNEQFFGPGTRLTVL.

The CDR3 DNA sequence: TGTGCCAGTAGTTCCTCTAGCGGGAGCAGAGCAGATACGCAGTATTTT. Translating it yields CASSSSSGSRADTQYF. This chain links TRBV19 with TRBJ2-3; 10 bases agree with TRBD2. The germline CDR1 and CDR2 sequences are LNHDA and SQIVND (reference sequence). Trimming at V came to 5 bases and at J to 4 bases, leaving 9 bases not matched to a gene. This CDR3 region has 16 residues.

This chain joins TRBV5-1 and TRBJ2-1; 7 positions match TRBD2. Germline CDR1 reads SGHRS; CDR2 reads YFSETQ. J was trimmed by 1 base and V by 0 bases; bases with no gene match: 1. The CDR3 is 15 residues long. In nucleotides, the CDR3 is TGCGCCAGCAGCTTGGGACTAGCATCCTACAATGAGCAGTTCTTC. Translated, it gives CASSLGLASYNEQFF.

The rearrangement joins TRBV6-6 to TRBJ2-4; 10 nucleotides align to TRBD1. J lost 9 bases, V lost 5 bases, and 10 bases had no gene match. The CDR3 extends over 15 amino acids. Germline V CDR1 and CDR2: MNHNY, SVGAGI (reference sequence). The CDR3 here is CASSPSTGGGGIQYF. In DNA form, the CDR3 reads TGTGCCAGCAGTCCCTCGACAGGGGGCGGTGGCATTCAGTACTTC.

This clone was found once. The chain carries TRBV7-8 and TRBJ1-2; 10 bases line up with TRBD1. The germline V gene encodes CDR1 SGHVS and CDR2 FQNEAQ. V was pared by 1 base and J by 4 bases, with 9 bases of the junction left unmatched. There are 17 residues in the CDR3. CDR3 loop: CASSLGVDRGPSYGYTF. DNA for the CDR3: TGTGCCAGCAGCTTAGGAGTAGACAGGGGGCCATCCTATGGCTACACCTTC.

The chain is built from TRBV19 and TRBJ2-5; a weak D match, TRBD1 (5 bases). Deletions cut 3 bases from V and 2 bases from J, with 7 bases between. The CDR3 has 13 residues. CDR1 is LNHDA, CDR2 SQIVND, per germline (reference sequence). The CDR3 sequence: CASSMNRQETQYF. CDR3 nucleotides: TGTGCCAGTAGTATGAACAGGCAAGAGACCCAGTACTTC.

This clone occurred once. The chain uses TRBV11-3 and TRBJ2-7; D uncertain. The V end was cut by 0 bases, the J end by 8 bases, with 11 bases between. Germline values: CDR1 SGHNT, CDR2 YENEEA. The CDR3 runs 13 residues. In DNA form, the CDR3 reads TGTGCCAGCAGCTTAGATGGCTCCCGCAAGCAGTACTTC. This encodes CASSLDGSRKQYF. The full variable domain, completed using reference TRBV11-3 and TRBJ2-7, is EAGVVQSPRYKIIEKKQPVAFWCNPISGHNTLYWYLQNLGQGPELLIRYENEEAVDDSQLPKDRFSAERLKGVDSTLKIQPAELGDSAVYLCASSLDGSRKQYFGPGTRLTVT.

V and J are TRBV18 and TRBJ2-5; D is uncertain. CDR1 KGHSH and CDR2 LQKENI come from the germline V gene. Trimming left V 3 bases short and J 0 bases short, with 2 bases between. The CDR3 covers 12 residues. The CDR3 DNA reads TGTGCCAGCTCACCTAACCAAGAGACCCAGTACTTC. Translation gives CASSPNQETQYF.

With respect to this clone: Other DNA variants within this sample encode the same CDR3. The CDR3 here is CASSVGGGSYNEQFF. The CDR3 nucleotides are TGTGCCAGCAGCGTAGGGGGGGGCTCCTACAATGAGCAGTTCTTC. The rearrangement joins TRBV9 to TRBJ2-1; 7 nucleotides match TRBD2. The CDR3 length is 15 residues. Germline V gives CDR1 SGDLS, CDR2 YYNGEE. Trimming removed 0 bases from V and 0 bases from J; junction bases left unmatched: 0.

This rearrangement joins TRBV6-5 to TRBJ1-5; D unclear. The germline gives CDR1 MNHEY, CDR2 SVGAGI. This CDR3 spans 11 amino acids. V was clipped by 5 bases and J by 5 bases, with 4 bases between them. CDR3 region: CASSTDQPQHF. The CDR3 coding sequence is TGTGCCAGCAGTACAGATCAGCCCCAGCATTTT.

The rearrangement uses TRBV5-4 and TRBJ2-3, with D possibly being TRBD1 (5 bases). The germline CDR1 and CDR2 sequences are SGHNT and YYREEE (reference sequence). This CDR3 comprises 14 residues. Trimming took off 0 bases at V and 6 bases at J, with 11 bases between the two ends. The CDR3 DNA sequence: TGTGCCAGCAGCTTGGTTGGGGCCCCGGATACGCAGTATTTT. It specifies CASSLVGAPDTQYF.